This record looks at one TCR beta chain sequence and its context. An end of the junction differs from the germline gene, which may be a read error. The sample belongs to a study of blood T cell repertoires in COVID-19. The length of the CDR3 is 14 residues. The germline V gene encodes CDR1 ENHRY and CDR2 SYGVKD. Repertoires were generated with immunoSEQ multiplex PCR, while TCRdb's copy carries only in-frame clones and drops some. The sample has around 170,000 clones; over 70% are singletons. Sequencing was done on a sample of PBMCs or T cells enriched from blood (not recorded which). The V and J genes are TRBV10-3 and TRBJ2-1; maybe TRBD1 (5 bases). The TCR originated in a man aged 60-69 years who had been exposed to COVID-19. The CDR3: CAITEDTLYNEQFF. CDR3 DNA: TGTGCCATCACTGAGGACACCTTATACAATGAGCAGTTCTTC.